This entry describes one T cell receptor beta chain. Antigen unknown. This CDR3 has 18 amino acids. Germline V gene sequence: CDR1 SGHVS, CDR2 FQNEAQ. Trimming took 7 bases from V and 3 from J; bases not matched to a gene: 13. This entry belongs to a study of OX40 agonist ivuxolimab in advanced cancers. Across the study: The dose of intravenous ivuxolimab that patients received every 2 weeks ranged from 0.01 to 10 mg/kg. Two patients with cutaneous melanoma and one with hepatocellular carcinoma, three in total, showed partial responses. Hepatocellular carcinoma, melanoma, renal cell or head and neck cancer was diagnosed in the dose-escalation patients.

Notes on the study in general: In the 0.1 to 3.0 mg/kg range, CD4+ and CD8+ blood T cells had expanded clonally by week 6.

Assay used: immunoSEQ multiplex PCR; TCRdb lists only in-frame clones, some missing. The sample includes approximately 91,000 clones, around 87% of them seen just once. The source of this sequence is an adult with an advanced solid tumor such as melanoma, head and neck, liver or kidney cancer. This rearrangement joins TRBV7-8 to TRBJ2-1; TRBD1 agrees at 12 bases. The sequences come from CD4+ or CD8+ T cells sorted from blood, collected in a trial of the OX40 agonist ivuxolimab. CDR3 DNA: TGTGCCAGCAACTCTCCGGGACAGGGGGCGATTGTCTACAATGAGCAGTTCTTC. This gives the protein CASNSPGQGAIVYNEQFF.